Following are 27 T cell receptor beta chains from one sample sequenced in a study of CD8+CD57+ T cells in acquired aplastic anemia. The patients chosen for sequencing had shown expansion of CD8+CD57+ cells (detected by flow cytometry). Template material for TCR beta VDJ and CDR3 profiling consisted of genomic DNA. MiXCR was run by TCRdb on the reads, yielding one entry per CDR3 protein. Of 250,000 to 350,000 distinct CDR3 sequences in the sample, around three fifths were seen once. What was sequenced was sorted CD4+, CD8+, or CD8+CD57+ T cells (not recorded which) from PBMCs. Every receptor here comes from a human donor with aplastic anemia.

This clonotype was seen more than once but under ten times. This chain joins TRBV5-4 and TRBJ1-2; D not certain. Germline V gene sequence: CDR1 SGHNT, CDR2 YYREEE (reference sequence). This CDR3 has 13 residues. The germline V and J ends were trimmed by 3 bases and 3 bases, with 9 bases remaining between them. The CDR3: CASSSDRDYGYTF. The CDR3 DNA sequence: TGTGCCAGCAGCTCGGACCGGGACTATGGCTACACCTTC.

This clonotype has only a few counts. This chain uses TRBV15 with TRBJ2-5; D might be TRBD1 or TRBD2, each matching 5 bases. The CDR3 is made up of 15 amino acids. Trimming pared 1 base from V and 5 bases from J, leaving 14 bases between. Per germline, CDR1 LNHNV and CDR2 YYDKDF (reference sequence). CDR3 nucleotides: TGTGCCACCAGCAGAGCAGGACGGGGCGGGGAGACCCAGTACTTC. It codes for CATSRAGRGGETQYF.

The chain joins TRBV20-1 to TRBJ2-5, with D perhaps TRBD2 (6 bases). The CDR3 runs 15 residues. V was cut by 1 base and J by 5 bases, with 17 bases left in between. Germline V CDR1 and CDR2: DFQATT, SNEGSKA (reference sequence). CDR3 amino acids: CSARVPAGLRETQYF. The CDR3, as DNA: TGCAGTGCTAGAGTTCCTGCGGGGCTCAGGGAGACCCAGTACTTC.

The rearrangement links TRBV7-9 to TRBJ1-1, with D hard to call. The V and J ends lost 1 base and 6 bases respectively, with 18 bases between them. CDR1 SEHNR and CDR2 FQNEAQ come from the germline V gene (reference sequence). The CDR3 is 16 amino acids. CDR3 protein: CASSLGIGSGIAEAFF. The CDR3 DNA reads TGTGCCAGCAGCTTAGGGATAGGGTCGGGCATCGCTGAAGCTTTCTTT.

This clonotype was recorded many times. This chain connects TRBV20-1 to TRBJ2-1, with TRBD2 matching 13 bases. J lost 8 bases, V lost 1 base, and 5 bases had no gene match. This CDR3 has 15 amino acids. Germline V gene lookup returns CDR1 DFQATT and CDR2 SNEGSKA (reference sequence). CDR3 residues: CSARAGGLAGYEQFF. CDR3 coding DNA: TGCAGTGCTAGAGCCGGGGGACTAGCGGGATATGAGCAGTTCTTC.

This clonotype has only a few counts. The V gene is TRBV7-9, the J gene TRBJ2-1; D is perhaps TRBD1 (5 bases). The CDR3 runs to 12 residues. Germline CDR1 is SEHNR and CDR2 is FQNEAQ (reference sequence). Trimming removed 6 bases from V and 7 bases from J, with 10 bases in between. In DNA, the CDR3 is TGTGCCAGCAGACTTCAGGGAAATGAGCAGTTCTTC. Residues: CASRLQGNEQFF. Using reference TRBV7-9 and TRBJ2-1 for the parts outside the CDR3, the full variable domain is DTGVSQNPRHKITKRGQNVTFRCDPISEHNRLYWYRQTLGQGPEFLTYFQNEAQLEKSRLLSDRFSAERPKGSFSTLEIQRTEQGDSAMYLCASRLQGNEQFFGPGTRLTVL.

The sample holds a few counts of this clonotype. The rearrangement joins TRBV7-8 to TRBJ2-1; 8 nucleotides line up with TRBD2. CDR1 is SGHVS, CDR2 FQNEAQ, per germline. V gave up 8 bases and J gave up 1 base; unmatched junction bases: 7. This CDR3 is 15 amino acids long. CDR3 coding DNA: TGTGCCAGCGGGACCAGCGGGGGTTCCTACAATGAGCAGTTCTTC. Residues: CASGTSGGSYNEQFF.

This chain joins TRBV15 and TRBJ2-1, with TRBD1 as a possible D gene (5 bases). V lost 0 bases, J lost 4 bases, and 10 bases lay in between. The CDR3 contains 15 residues. Germline V CDR1 and CDR2: LNHNV, YYDKDF (reference sequence). DNA for the CDR3: TGTGCCACCAGCAGAGAAGGGGATGCTTACAATGAGCAGTTCTTC. Protein product: CATSREGDAYNEQFF.

This clonotype was picked up one time. The chain employs TRBV7-9 and TRBJ1-4, with 9 bases identical to TRBD1. Germline values: CDR1 SEHNR, CDR2 FQNEAQ (reference sequence). The CDR3 consists of 13 residues. V was pared by 5 bases and J by 10 bases, with 5 bases of the junction left unmatched. CDR3: CASSMTGGGKLFF. As DNA, the CDR3 is TGTGCCAGCAGCATGACAGGGGGTGGAAAACTGTTTTTT.

In its sample, this clonotype was seen a few times. This chain joins TRBV7-2 and TRBJ2-7, with D perhaps being TRBD1 or TRBD2 (6 bases each). V lost 1 base, J lost 2 bases, and 12 bases lay in between. Germline CDR1 is SGHTA and CDR2 is FQGNSA. The CDR3 has 15 amino acids. Here the CDR3 reads CASSLGLGGTYEQYF. The CDR3 nucleotides read TGTGCCAGCAGCTTAGGACTAGGGGGGACCTACGAGCAGTACTTC.

This clonotype was counted ten times or more. This chain connects TRBV2 to TRBJ2-1, with 7 bases matching TRBD2. Trimming removed 7 bases from V and 1 base from J; junction bases left unmatched: 4. The CDR3 loop spans 14 amino acids. CDR1 and CDR2 from the germline V gene are SNHLY and FYNNEI. CDR3 amino acids: CASTTGGSYNEQFF. The CDR3 region has the DNA TGTGCCAGCACAACCGGGGGGTCCTACAATGAGCAGTTCTTC.

This clonotype was picked up a small number of times. The gene calls are TRBV20-1 and TRBJ2-5; TRBD2 matches 7 bases. Germline values: CDR1 DFQATT, CDR2 SNEGSKA (reference sequence). Trimming removed 0 bases from V and 5 bases from J; junction bases left unmatched: 15. The length of the CDR3 is 17 residues. The CDR3 loop reads CSARDWEGGSVLETQYF. The DNA for the CDR3 is TGCAGTGCTAGAGATTGGGAGGGCGGGAGTGTCTTGGAGACCCAGTACTTC.

This clonotype showed up just once. This chain connects TRBV25-1 to TRBJ1-1; D not certain. From germline, CDR1 is MGHDK and CDR2 SYGVNS. Trimming pared 5 bases from V and 0 bases from J, leaving 10 bases between. This CDR3 is 14 amino acids long. The CDR3 loop reads CASSYLGLNTEAFF. DNA of the CDR3: TGTGCCAGCAGTTATCTGGGATTGAACACTGAAGCTTTCTTT.

This rearrangement joins TRBV5-1 to TRBJ1-6; D is possibly TRBD1 (5 bases). Germline V gene data show CDR1 as SGHRS and CDR2 as YFSETQ. V dropped 1 base and J dropped 10 bases, with 15 bases sitting between them. This CDR3 spans 15 amino acids. The CDR3 loop is CASSLLSGIGSPLHF. DNA for the CDR3: TGCGCCAGCAGCTTGCTCTCAGGGATCGGATCACCCCTCCACTTT.

Concerning this clonotype: A junction end diverges from the germline sequence, so it may reflect a read error. V gene TRBV6-5 combines with J gene TRBJ1-6; D uncertain. Germline V gives CDR1 MNHEY, CDR2 SVGAGI. The CDR3 is 16 residues long. CDR3 nucleotides: TGTGCCAGCACAAAGACCCGACTACAAAGGTTTTCACCCCCCCACTTT. This gives the protein CASTKTRLQRFSPPHF.

The chain combines TRBV7-8 with TRBJ2-1; D is ambiguous. The CDR3 spans 15 residues. The V gene's germline CDR1 is SGHVS and CDR2 FQNEAQ. Trimming left V 1 base short and J 4 bases short, with 11 bases between. CDR3 in DNA: TGTGCCAGCAGCTTAGGCTCGCGGCCGTACAATGAGCAGTTCTTC. Translation gives CASSLGSRPYNEQFF.

The CDR3 is CASSSIPRNIQYF. CDR3 sequence (DNA): TGTGCCAGCAGCTCAATCCCCCGGAACATTCAGTACTTC. J is TRBJ2-4 and V is TRBV7-2; D is undetermined. With 4 bases removed from V and 7 bases from J, the gap between germline ends came to 11 bases. CDR3 length: 13 amino acids. Germline V gene data show CDR1 as SGHTA and CDR2 as FQGNSA.

This clonotype has ten or more counts. The rearrangement uses TRBV11-2 and TRBJ2-2; D is unresolved. This CDR3 region has 14 residues. Germline V gene sequence: CDR1 SGHAT, CDR2 FQNNGV. The V end lost 4 bases, the J end lost 3 bases, and 9 bases lay between the germline ends. The CDR3, as DNA: TGTGCCAGCAGCTCACAGACATACACCGGGGAGCTGTTTTTT. It is translated as CASSSQTYTGELFF.

This clonotype was detected only a few times. The chain combines TRBV12-3 or TRBV12-4 with TRBJ2-7; maybe TRBD2 (5 bases). This CDR3 is 14 amino acids long. V gave up 3 bases and J gave up 4 bases, with 13 bases separating them. The DNA of the CDR3 is TGTGCCAGCAGTTTCAGGCCTGGCGGGTACGAGCAGTACTTC. This gives the protein CASSFRPGGYEQYF.

In this sample, this clonotype turned up a few times. The rearrangement links TRBV7-2 to TRBJ2-7; a weak D match, TRBD2 (6 bases). Trimming took off 3 bases at V and 6 bases at J, with 18 bases between the two ends. The germline V gene has CDR1 SGHTA and CDR2 FQGNSA. The CDR3 spans 15 residues. CDR3 residues: CASSFPRGLGSEQYF. As DNA, the CDR3 is TGTGCCAGCAGCTTCCCGCGGGGCCTGGGGAGCGAGCAGTACTTC. Full variable domain (missing parts from reference TRBV7-2 and TRBJ2-7): GAGVSQSPSNKVTEKGKDVELRCDPISGHTALYWYRQSLGQGLEFLIYFQGNSAPDKSGLPSDRFSAERTGGSVSTLTIQRTQQEDSAVYLCASSFPRGLGSEQYFGPGTRLTVT.

This clonotype appeared a few times. The chain is built from TRBV7-2 and TRBJ2-7, with TRBD1 matching 11 bases. This CDR3 is built from 15 residues. After removal of 5 bases from V and 7 bases from J, the junction contained 10 bases not matched to a gene. Germline V gene sequence: CDR1 SGHTA, CDR2 FQGNSA. The CDR3, as DNA: TGTGCCAGCAGCCGCCCGGGACAGGGGGGCGGAGAGCAGTACTTC. Translation: CASSRPGQGGGEQYF.

V is TRBV7-3 and J is TRBJ2-1, with 8 bases that match TRBD1. This CDR3 contains 15 residues. CDR1 and CDR2 (germline): SGHTA, FQGTGA. The V segment lost 1 base and the J segment 5 bases; nucleotides outside the gene matches: 4. CDR3 amino acids: CASSLIPGQDNEQFF. The CDR3 DNA reads TGTGCCAGCAGCTTAATTCCGGGACAGGACAATGAGCAGTTCTTC.

V usage is TRBV10-3 and J usage is TRBJ1-2, with D possibly matching TRBD1 (5 bases). Trimming removed 2 bases from V and 7 bases from J, with 11 bases in between. CDR3 length equals 13 residues. The germline CDR1 and CDR2 sequences are ENHRY and SYGVKD. The CDR3 DNA follows: TGTGCCATCAGTGAGGACAGACGGGGTGGCTACACCTTC. Translating gives CAISEDRRGGYTF.

V usage is TRBV13 and J usage is TRBJ1-1, with TRBD1 as a possible D gene (5 bases). V was shortened by 8 bases and J by 1 base, with 14 bases between the two germline ends. Germline V gene lookup returns CDR1 PRHDT and CDR2 FYEKMQ (reference sequence). The CDR3 loop spans 14 amino acids. CDR3 sequence (DNA): TGTGCCAGCGGGGGGGGAGGGCCGAACACTGAAGCTTTCTTT. Protein: CASGGGGPNTEAFF.

This clonotype was recorded at least ten times. The chain carries TRBV12-3 or TRBV12-4 and TRBJ1-2; D is unclear. The CDR3 covers 11 residues. V was trimmed by 4 bases and J by 5 bases, leaving 5 bases between them. The CDR3 region is CASSSVYGYTF. CDR3 DNA: TGTGCCAGCAGTTCTGTTTATGGCTACACCTTC.

The V and J genes are TRBV10-1 and TRBJ1-5; TRBD1 matches at 10 bases. Losses at the gene ends were 8 bases for V and 0 bases for J; bases not matched to a gene: 7. The CDR3 sequence is 16 residues long. The germline CDR1 and CDR2 sequences are WNHNN and SYGVQD (reference sequence). CDR3 sequence (DNA): TGCGCCAGCGGGAGGGACAGGGGTTATAGCAATCAGCCCCAGCATTTT. This encodes CASGRDRGYSNQPQHF.

Notes on this clonotype: Because it lacks the conserved phenylalanine or tryptophan at the end, this CDR3 is likely a read error. The limits of the CDR3 on the DNA are not certain, so only TCRdb's listed CDR3 is given. The chain links TRBV7-2 to TRBJ2-5. Inclusive of both ends, the CDR3 amounts to 9 amino acids. Per the germline V gene, CDR1 is SGHTA and CDR2 is FQGNSA. This CDR3 reads CASRLIGDE.